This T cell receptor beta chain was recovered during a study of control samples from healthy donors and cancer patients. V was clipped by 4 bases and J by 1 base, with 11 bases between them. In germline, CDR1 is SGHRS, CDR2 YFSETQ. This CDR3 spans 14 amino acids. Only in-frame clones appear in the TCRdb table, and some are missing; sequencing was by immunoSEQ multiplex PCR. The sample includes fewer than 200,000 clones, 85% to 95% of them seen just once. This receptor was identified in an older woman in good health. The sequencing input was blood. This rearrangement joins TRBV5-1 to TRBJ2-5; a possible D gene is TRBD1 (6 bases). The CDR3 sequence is CASSPTGFQETQYF. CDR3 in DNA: TGCGCCAGCAGCCCCACAGGGTTCCAAGAGACCCAGTACTTC.